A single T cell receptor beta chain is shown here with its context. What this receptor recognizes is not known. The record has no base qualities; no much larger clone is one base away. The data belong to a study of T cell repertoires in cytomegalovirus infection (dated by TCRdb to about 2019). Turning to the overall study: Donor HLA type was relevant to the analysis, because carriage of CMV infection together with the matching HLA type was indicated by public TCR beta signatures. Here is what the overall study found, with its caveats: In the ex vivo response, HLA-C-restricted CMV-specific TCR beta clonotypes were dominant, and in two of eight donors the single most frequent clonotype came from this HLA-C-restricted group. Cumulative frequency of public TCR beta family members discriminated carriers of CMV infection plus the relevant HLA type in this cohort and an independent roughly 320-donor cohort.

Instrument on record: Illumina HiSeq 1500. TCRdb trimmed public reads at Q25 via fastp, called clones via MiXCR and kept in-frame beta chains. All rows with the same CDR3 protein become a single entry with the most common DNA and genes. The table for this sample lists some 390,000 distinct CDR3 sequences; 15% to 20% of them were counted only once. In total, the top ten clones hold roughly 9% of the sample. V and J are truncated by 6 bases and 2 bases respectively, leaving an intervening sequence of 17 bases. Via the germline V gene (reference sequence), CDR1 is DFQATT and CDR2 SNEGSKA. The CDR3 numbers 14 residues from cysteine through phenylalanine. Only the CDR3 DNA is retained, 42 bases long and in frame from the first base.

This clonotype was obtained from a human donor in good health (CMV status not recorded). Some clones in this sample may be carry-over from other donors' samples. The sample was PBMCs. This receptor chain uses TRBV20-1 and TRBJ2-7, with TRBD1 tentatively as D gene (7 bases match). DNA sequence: TGCAGTGCCTTACCGGGGGACAGCCCCTACGAGCAGTACTTC. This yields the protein CSALPGDSPYEQYF.